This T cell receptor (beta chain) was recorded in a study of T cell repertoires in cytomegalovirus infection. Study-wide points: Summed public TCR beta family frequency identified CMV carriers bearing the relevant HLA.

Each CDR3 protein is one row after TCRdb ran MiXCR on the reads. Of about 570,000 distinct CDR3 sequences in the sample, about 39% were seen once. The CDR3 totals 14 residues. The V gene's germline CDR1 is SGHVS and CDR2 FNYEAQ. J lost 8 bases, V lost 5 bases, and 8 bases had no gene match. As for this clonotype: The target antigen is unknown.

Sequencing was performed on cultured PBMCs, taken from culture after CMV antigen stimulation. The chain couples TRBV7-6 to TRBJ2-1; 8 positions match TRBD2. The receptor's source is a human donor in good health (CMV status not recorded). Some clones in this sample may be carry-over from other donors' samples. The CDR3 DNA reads TGTGCCAGCAGCGGGTCGGGAGGGCCGGATGAGCAGTTCTTC. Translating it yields CASSGSGGPDEQFF. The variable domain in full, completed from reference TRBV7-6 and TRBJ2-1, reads GAGVSQSPRYKVTKRGQDVALRCDPISGHVSLYWYRQALGQGPEFLTYFNYEAQQDKSGLPNDRFSAERPEGSISTLTIQRTEQRDSAMYRCASSGSGGPDEQFFGPGTRLTVL.